This TCR beta chain was sequenced in a study of somatic mutations in cytotoxic T cells in rheumatoid arthritis. Study overall: Purity of nearly 100% was reached when some V beta antibody-stained T-cell populations were flow-sorted, including V beta1+ cells sequenced for TCRB. Study-level results: Compared with age-matched healthy controls, rheumatoid arthritis patients did not differ significantly in CD8+ T-cell clonality.

As regards this clone: Its antigen is as yet unknown.

V was pared by 4 bases and J by 0 bases, with 9 bases between. Per the germline V gene, CDR1 is SEHNR and CDR2 is FQNEAQ (reference sequence). The CDR3 length is 14 residues. The CD4+ and CD8+ fractions came from positive magnetic bead selection and were purity-checked by flow cytometry. This table comes from immunoSEQ multiplex PCR, and its TCRdb copy is limited to in-frame clones, with some not included. In the table there are approximately 18,000 clones, approximately 84% of which are singletons. The rearrangement links TRBV7-9 to TRBJ1-1, with D possibly matching TRBD1 (6 bases). What was sequenced was CD8+ T cells sorted from blood. The TCR comes from an adult with rheumatoid arthritis. The DNA of the CDR3 is TGTGCCAGCAGCTCGGGACAATTGAACACTGAAGCTTTCTTT. Translation: CASSSGQLNTEAFF.